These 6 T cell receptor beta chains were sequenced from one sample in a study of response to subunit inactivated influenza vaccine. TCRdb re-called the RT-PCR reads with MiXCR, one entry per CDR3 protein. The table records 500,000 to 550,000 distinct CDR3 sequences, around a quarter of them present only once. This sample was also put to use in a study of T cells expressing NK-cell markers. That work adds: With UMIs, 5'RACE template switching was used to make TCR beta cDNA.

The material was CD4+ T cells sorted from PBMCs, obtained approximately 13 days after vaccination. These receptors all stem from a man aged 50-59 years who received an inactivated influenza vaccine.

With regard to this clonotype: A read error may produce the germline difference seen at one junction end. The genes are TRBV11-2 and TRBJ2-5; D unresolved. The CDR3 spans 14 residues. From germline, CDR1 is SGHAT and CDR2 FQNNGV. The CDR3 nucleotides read TGTGCCATCAGCCGCCAATGGGACCAAGAGACCCAGTACTTC. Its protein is CAISRQWDQETQYF.

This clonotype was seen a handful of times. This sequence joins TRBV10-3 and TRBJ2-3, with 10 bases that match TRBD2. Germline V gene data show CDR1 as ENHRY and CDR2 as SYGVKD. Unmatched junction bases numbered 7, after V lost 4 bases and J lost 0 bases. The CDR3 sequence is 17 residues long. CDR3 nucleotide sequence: TGTGCCATCAGTGCCTCTAGCGGGGGAGTAAGCACAGATACGCAGTATTTT. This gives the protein CAISASSGGVSTDTQYF.

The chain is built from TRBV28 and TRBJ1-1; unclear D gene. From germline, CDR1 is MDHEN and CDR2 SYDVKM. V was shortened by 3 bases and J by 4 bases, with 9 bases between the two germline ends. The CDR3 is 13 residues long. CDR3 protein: CASSLRRLTEAFF. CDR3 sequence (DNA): TGTGCCAGCAGTTTGCGACGGCTCACTGAAGCTTTCTTT.

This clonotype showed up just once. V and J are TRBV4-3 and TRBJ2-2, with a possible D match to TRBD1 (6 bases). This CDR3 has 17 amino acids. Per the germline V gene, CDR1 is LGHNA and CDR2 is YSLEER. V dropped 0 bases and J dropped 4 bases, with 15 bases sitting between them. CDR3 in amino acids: CASSQDPGGQSTGELFF. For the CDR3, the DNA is TGCGCCAGCAGCCAAGACCCCGGTGGACAGAGCACCGGGGAGCTGTTTTTT.

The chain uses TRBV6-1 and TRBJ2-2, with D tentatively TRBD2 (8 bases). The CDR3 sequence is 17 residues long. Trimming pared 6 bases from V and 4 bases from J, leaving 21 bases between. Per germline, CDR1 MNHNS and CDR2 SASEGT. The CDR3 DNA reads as TGTGCCAGCAGGGGATTAGCGGGACAGAGGGCCACCGGGGAGCTGTTTTTT. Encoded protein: CASRGLAGQRATGELFF.

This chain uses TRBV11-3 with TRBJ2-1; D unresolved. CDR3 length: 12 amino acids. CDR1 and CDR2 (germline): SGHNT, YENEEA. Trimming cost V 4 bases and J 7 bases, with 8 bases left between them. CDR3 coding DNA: TGTGCCAGCAGCTCCCTATGGAATGAGCAGTTCTTC. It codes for CASSSLWNEQFF.